The entry below describes one T cell receptor (beta chain). What it binds is unknown. Produced via immunoSEQ multiplex PCR; TCRdb's table is partial and in-frame only. The data contain 95,000 to 100,000 clones, 89% of them seen just once; the ten biggest clones take up about 1.5%. The entry originates in a study of T cell responses to AZD1222 COVID-19 vaccine. Findings and caveats of the study: Clonal diversity may have been underestimated in mostly white British donors.

This CDR3 contains 13 residues. Trimming left V 3 bases short and J 7 bases short, with 12 bases between. CDR1 is KGHSH and CDR2 is LQKENI in the germline V gene. The chain combines TRBV18 with TRBJ1-2; no firm D call. Specimen: peripheral blood, collected on day 0 of AZD1222 vaccination. The TCR comes from an adult in good health. This CDR3 reads CASSPAEVAGYTF. CDR3 coding DNA: TGTGCCAGCTCACCGGCAGAGGTGGCTGGCTACACCTTC.